The rows below give T cell receptor beta chains drawn from one sample of a study of Graves' ophthalmopathy and Graves' hyperthyroidism. Each CDR3 protein gets one entry after TCRdb re-called the multiplex PCR reads with MiXCR. The repertoire holds approximately 410,000 distinct CDR3 sequences, 15% seen once, with roughly 7% in the top ten. The sample comprised peripheral blood. The receptors here all came from a woman under 30 with stable Graves' hyperthyroidism. CDR3s include the opening cysteine and the closing phenylalanine or tryptophan. The order of the fields is CDR3 protein, CDR3 DNA, V gene, clone size, D gene, J gene. The D gene is left open where the match is weak. Some rows have no size entry. The others give once, few or many, or a class for an expanded clone.

CDR3aa: CASSNRVEAFF
CDR3nt: TGTGCCAGCAGCAATAGAGTTGAAGCTTTCTTT
v_gene: TRBV7-9
abundance: many
d_gene: .
j_gene: TRBJ1-1

CDR3aa: CSARNLRDQNIKYF
CDR3nt: TGCAGTGCTAGAAACCTCCGGGACCAAAACATTAAGTACTTC
v_gene: TRBV20-1
abundance: few
d_gene: .
j_gene: TRBJ2-4

CDR3aa: CASSSRSSYEQYF
CDR3nt: TGTGCCAGCAGTTCACGGTCCTCCTACGAGCAGTACTTC
v_gene: TRBV12-3/TRBV12-4
abundance: many
d_gene: .
j_gene: TRBJ2-7

CDR3aa: CASSEATGSNQPQHF
CDR3nt: TGTGCCAGCAGTGAAGCGACAGGCTCCAATCAGCCCCAGCATTTT
v_gene: TRBV2
abundance: many
d_gene: .
j_gene: TRBJ1-5

CDR3aa: CASSQGVRVGYGYTF
CDR3nt: TGCGCCAGCAGCCAAGGGGTAAGGGTGGGCTATGGCTACACCTTC
v_gene: TRBV4-1
abundance: many
d_gene: .
j_gene: TRBJ1-2

CDR3aa: CASSFNTEINQPQHF
CDR3nt: TGTGCCAGCAGCTTCAACACGGAGATCAATCAGCCCCAGCATTTT
v_gene: TRBV9
abundance: .
d_gene: .
j_gene: TRBJ1-5

CDR3aa: CASSYDRDTEACF
CDR3nt: TGCGCCAGCAGTTATGACAGGGACACTGAAGCTTGCTTT
v_gene: TRBV5-1
abundance: few
d_gene: TRBD1
j_gene: TRBJ1-1

CDR3aa: CSARVLGSYEQYF
CDR3nt: TGCAGCGCCCGGGTCCTAGGATCCTACGAGCAGTACTTC
v_gene: TRBV29-1
abundance: many
d_gene: .
j_gene: TRBJ2-7

CDR3aa: CASSEAWGHYGYTF
CDR3nt: TGTGCCAGCAGTGAAGCGTGGGGGCACTATGGCTACACCTTC
v_gene: TRBV6-1
abundance: many
d_gene: .
j_gene: TRBJ1-2

CDR3aa: CASSPRRGPEETQYF
CDR3nt: TGTGCCAGCTCACCACGGAGGGGGCCTGAAGAGACCCAGTACTTC
v_gene: TRBV18
abundance: many
d_gene: .
j_gene: TRBJ2-5

CDR3aa: CSATGTGSFF
CDR3nt: TGCAGTGCAACCGGGACAGGATCCTTCTTT
v_gene: TRBV20-1
abundance: many
d_gene: TRBD1
j_gene: TRBJ1-1

CDR3aa: CASSLTRNTETFF
CDR3nt: TGTGCCAGCAGTTTAACGAGGAACACTGAAACTTTCTTT
v_gene: TRBV12-3/TRBV12-4
abundance: many
d_gene: .
j_gene: TRBJ1-1

CDR3aa: CASSSTGGNSPLHF
CDR3nt: TGTGCCAGCAGTTCGACAGGGGGGAATTCACCCCTCCACTTT
v_gene: TRBV6-2/TRBV6-3
abundance: many
d_gene: TRBD1
j_gene: TRBJ1-6

CDR3aa: CASMLQGATFYGYTF
CDR3nt: TGTGCCAGCATGTTACAGGGGGCAACCTTCTATGGCTACACCTTC
v_gene: TRBV6-5
abundance: many
d_gene: TRBD1
j_gene: TRBJ1-2

CDR3aa: CASSPIRDRVGGVNSPLHF
CDR3nt: TGTGCCAGCAGTCCTATACGGGACAGGGTCGGGGGGGTTAATTCACCCCTCCACTTT
v_gene: TRBV28
abundance: .
d_gene: TRBD1
j_gene: TRBJ1-6

CDR3aa: CASSLTLDGEAFF
CDR3nt: TGTGCCAGTAGTTTAACCCTTGACGGTGAAGCTTTCTTT
v_gene: TRBV19
abundance: many
d_gene: .
j_gene: TRBJ1-1

CDR3aa: CASSTTESIYGYTF
CDR3nt: TGTGCCAGCAGCACCACAGAGTCTATATATGGCTACACCTTC
v_gene: TRBV6-5
abundance: many
d_gene: .
j_gene: TRBJ1-2

CDR3aa: CATSRVAGGFADTQYF
CDR3nt: TGTGCCACCAGCAGAGTCGCAGGGGGCTTCGCAGATACGCAGTATTTT
v_gene: TRBV15
abundance: many
d_gene: TRBD1
j_gene: TRBJ2-3

CDR3aa: CASSASLGTEAFF
CDR3nt: TGTGCCAGTAGTGCGTCTCTCGGCACTGAAGCTTTCTTT
v_gene: TRBV19
abundance: many
d_gene: .
j_gene: TRBJ1-1

CDR3aa: CASSFPTGGDEQYF
CDR3nt: TGTGCCAGCAGTTTCCCGACAGGGGGCGACGAGCAGTACTTC
v_gene: TRBV12-3/TRBV12-4
abundance: many
d_gene: TRBD1
j_gene: TRBJ2-7

CDR3aa: CATSERQGAKNIKYF
CDR3nt: TGTGCCACCAGTGAGAGACAGGGAGCCAAAAACATTAAGTACTTC
v_gene: TRBV24-1
abundance: .
d_gene: TRBD1
j_gene: TRBJ2-4

CDR3aa: CASSLESGGELFF
CDR3nt: TGCGCCAGCAGCTTGGAGTCGGGCGGGGAGCTGTTTTTT
v_gene: TRBV5-1
abundance: few
d_gene: .
j_gene: TRBJ2-2

CDR3aa: CSARDRLAKNIQYF
CDR3nt: TGCAGTGCTAGAGACAGATTAGCCAAAAACATTCAGTACTTC
v_gene: TRBV20-1
abundance: .
d_gene: .
j_gene: TRBJ2-4

CDR3aa: CASSFGGEQPQHF
CDR3nt: TGTGCCAGCAGCTTCGGGGGCGAGCAGCCCCAGCATTTT
v_gene: TRBV7-9
abundance: .
d_gene: .
j_gene: TRBJ1-5